This is a list of T cell receptor beta chains from one sample in a study of early T cells in non-severe SARS-CoV-2 infection. TCRdb recomputed calls from the 5' RACE reads with MiXCR, one row per CDR3 protein. Here the sample spans roughly 53,000 distinct CDR3 sequences, 7% to 10% being singletons. The specimen was whole blood. The receptor set was obtained from an adult who was a healthcare worker with PCR-confirmed SARS-CoV-2 infection or an uninfected control (not recorded which). CDR3s include the opening cysteine and the closing phenylalanine or tryptophan. Not every row has a clone size; where given, it reads once, few, many or a size class.

TRBJ2-1 many TRBV20-1 CSARDAQAYNEQFF
TRBJ2-1 few TRBV7-8 CASSSPGLAGAASYNEQFF
TRBJ2-1 NA TRBV10-3 CAIADGQHNGEQFF
TRBJ2-1 NA TRBV13 CASSFDSNEQFF
TRBJ1-1 NA TRBV7-9 CASSFKEGMAFF
TRBJ2-1 few TRBV3-1 CASSQPGARNEQFF
TRBJ1-2 NA TRBV10-3 CAISEGQGRDYGYTF
TRBJ1-2 NA TRBV29-1 CSVVGTGEGYTF
TRBJ2-7 many TRBV5-1 CASSLASSPRGYEQYF
TRBJ2-5 many TRBV6-6 CASRRTSGRKETQYF
TRBJ2-2 few TRBV3-1 CASSRAGELFF
TRBJ2-3 many TRBV7-6 CASSLRLVSTDTQYF
TRBJ2-7 NA TRBV6-5 CASSRTGGLGEQYF
TRBJ2-7 few TRBV20-1 CSASGTSGGDPYEQYF
TRBJ2-2 NA TRBV2 CATKQGVSTGELFF
TRBJ2-1 many TRBV9 CASSTQVYNEQFF
TRBJ2-3 NA TRBV5-6 CASSTDRSISTDTQYF
TRBJ2-7 NA TRBV20-1 CSAGSGGYEQYF
TRBJ2-2 NA TRBV5-1 CASSLRARTGELFF
TRBJ1-2 many TRBV12-3/TRBV12-4 CASSRNYGYTF
TRBJ2-5 few TRBV4-1 CASSQEVRLAVKTQYF
TRBJ2-1 NA TRBV3-1 CASSQGGGSNEQSF
TRBJ1-5 few TRBV29-1 CSVSQGGQPQHF
TRBJ2-1 many TRBV5-5 CASSPREYYNEQFF
TRBJ2-2 NA TRBV2 CASSEEGWNTGELFF
TRBJ1-1 NA TRBV5-5 CASSSIPGDTGAFF
TRBJ2-5 NA TRBV12-3/TRBV12-4 CASSTTAGQETQYF
TRBJ2-1 few TRBV2 CASRASGGALREQFF
TRBJ1-3 NA TRBV6-2/TRBV6-3 CASRWDTSPGNTIYF
TRBJ2-5 NA TRBV7-2 CASSLVSHIQETQYF
TRBJ2-7 many TRBV7-9 CASSVSTEQYF
TRBJ1-4 few TRBV3-2 CASSLDTGLGKLFF
TRBJ1-1 few TRBV12-5 CASGFLTDFAEAFF
TRBJ1-2 many TRBV10-3 CAISEKSGGLDGYTF
TRBJ1-6 many TRBV3-1 CASSQDTRGPLHF
TRBJ2-3 NA TRBV7-9 CASSPTRQADTQYF
TRBJ1-5 many TRBV7-8 CASSQREPQHF
TRBJ2-3 few TRBV7-9 CASSWGDTDTQYF
TRBJ1-6 NA TRBV18 CASSDWAGRNSPLHF
TRBJ2-5 few TRBV9 CASSVGGLQETQYF
TRBJ1-1 many TRBV12-3/TRBV12-4 CASSLGTGTEAFF
TRBJ2-5 few TRBV5-1 CASSLFNQETQYF
TRBJ1-4 few TRBV5-5 CASSWGQGPTQKLFF
TRBJ1-6 many TRBV9 CASSVLNEGSPLHF
TRBJ2-2 NA TRBV29-1 CSGSGGATGELFF
TRBJ1-4 few TRBV7-9 CASSFMGGIRTNEKLFF
TRBJ2-5 few TRBV5-5 CASSLLAGVQETQYF
TRBJ1-1 NA TRBV25-1 CASSGDGGTEAFF
TRBJ1-1 few TRBV12-3/TRBV12-4 CASSPPARGTEAFF
TRBJ2-5 NA TRBV12-3/TRBV12-4 CASRPGGKETQYF
TRBJ1-2 few TRBV12-5 CASGKSTSGYTF
TRBJ2-7 NA TRBV6-6 CASSPQLGYEQYF
TRBJ2-7 few TRBV20-1 CSAMLAGTTYEQYF
TRBJ1-2 many TRBV5-1 CASSWDRGSGYTF
TRBJ2-3 once TRBV11-3 CASSLGGTQDTQYF
TRBJ1-2 many TRBV11-2 CASSSLQGYGYTF